Presented here are 11 T cell receptor beta chains from one specimen sequenced in a study of cytomegalovirus exposure and HLA in healthy donors. 13 Jbeta primers and 60 Vbeta primers were used for the PCR. Assay: immunoSEQ multiplex PCR; the TCRdb copy retains only in-frame clones and omits some. The sample has 100,000 to 150,000 clones, approximately 75% seen once. The sample was PBMCs. All receptors derive from a man aged 25 to 40 in good health and CMV-seronegative.

V usage is TRBV7-2 and J usage is TRBJ2-1; TRBD2 aligns across 10 bases. Germline V lookup: CDR1 SGHTA, CDR2 FQGNSA. This CDR3 contains 16 residues. J gave up 6 bases and V 1 base, and 6 bases lay outside the gene matches. The chain's CDR3 is CASSLGPSGGTNEQFF. The CDR3 region has the DNA TGTGCCAGCAGCTTAGGTCCTAGCGGGGGTACCAATGAGCAGTTCTTC.

This clone appeared a few times. The genes are TRBV7-6 and TRBJ2-3; 14 positions agree with TRBD2. The CDR3 contains 18 residues. Germline V gives CDR1 SGHVS, CDR2 FNYEAQ. Trimming cost V 6 bases and J 0 bases; bases outside gene matches: 8. The DNA of the CDR3 is TGTGCCAGCAGACAAGGACTAGCGGGGGGTCCTAGCACAGATACGCAGTATTTT. This translates into CASRQGLAGGPSTDTQYF.

The J gene is TRBJ2-2, the V gene TRBV4-2; TRBD2 matches 11 bases. The V gene's germline CDR1 is LGHNA and CDR2 YNFKEQ. This CDR3 comprises 19 residues. The junction had 13 bases not matched to a gene; V was cut back by 0 bases and J by 7 bases. Here the CDR3 DNA reads TGTGCCAGCAGCCAAGATTTTCGGCTAGCGGGGGGCGGAGTCGGGGAGCTGTTTTTT. Translated: CASSQDFRLAGGGVGELFF.

The gene calls are TRBV20-1 and TRBJ2-1, with unresolved D. Trimming took off 0 bases at V and 9 bases at J, with 6 bases between the two ends. CDR1 is DFQATT, CDR2 SNEGSKA, per germline (reference sequence). The CDR3 extends over 11 amino acids. The CDR3 DNA is TGCAGTGCTAGAGATAGGAGTGAGCAGTTCTTC. Its protein product is CSARDRSEQFF.

This chain links TRBV5-1 with TRBJ1-4, with TRBD1 matching over 7 bases. Germline values: CDR1 SGHRS, CDR2 YFSETQ. V gave up 4 bases and J gave up 7 bases; unmatched junction bases: 7. This CDR3 has 14 amino acids. CDR3 sequence (DNA): TGCGCCAGCAGCAGGGGGGACAGAAGTGAAAAACTGTTTTTT. It is translated as CASSRGDRSEKLFF.

The rearrangement joins TRBV19 to TRBJ1-5; D is perhaps TRBD1 (5 bases). V lost 5 bases, J lost 3 bases, and 17 bases lay in between. The germline V gene encodes CDR1 LNHDA and CDR2 SQIVND (reference sequence). The CDR3 covers 16 residues. CDR3 nucleotide sequence: TGTGCCAGTAGTTTTACCCGACGGGACTCCAATCAGCCCCAGCATTTT. Amino acid sequence: CASSFTRRDSNQPQHF.

The CDR3 here is CASSIRDSQPAFF. The CDR3 DNA reads as TGTGCCAGTAGTATCAGAGACAGCCAACCCGCTTTCTTT. V and J are TRBV19 and TRBJ1-1; D is perhaps TRBD1 (5 bases). Germline CDR1 reads LNHDA; CDR2 reads SQIVND (reference sequence). The CDR3 is 13 amino acids. Trimming pared 3 bases from V and 11 bases from J, leaving 16 bases between.

The rearrangement links TRBV19 to TRBJ1-5; D is ambiguous. The CDR3 loop spans 13 amino acids. From germline, CDR1 is LNHDA and CDR2 SQIVND (reference sequence). V lost 4 bases and J 4 bases, leaving 8 bases between the germline ends. DNA of the CDR3: TGTGCCAGTAGTAATCGGGGAAATCAGCCCCAGCATTTT. It yields the protein CASSNRGNQPQHF.

This clone appeared a few times. The V gene is TRBV7-8, the J gene TRBJ1-5, with D possibly being TRBD1 (5 bases). The germline V gene encodes CDR1 SGHVS and CDR2 FQNEAQ. CDR3 length equals 16 residues. Trimming cost V 1 base and J 0 bases, with 10 bases left between them. The CDR3 sequence is CASSLEQANSNQPQHF. In DNA form, the CDR3 reads TGTGCCAGCAGCTTAGAACAGGCTAATAGCAATCAGCCCCAGCATTTT.

This sequence joins TRBV5-1 and TRBJ2-3; the D gene is possibly TRBD2 (6 bases). Trimming stripped 1 base from V and 2 bases from J, with 11 bases between. Germline CDR1 reads SGHRS; CDR2 reads YFSETQ. The CDR3 is 15 residues long. The CDR3: CASSLSPGDTDTQYF. CDR3 sequence (DNA): TGCGCCAGCAGCTTGTCTCCGGGAGACACAGATACGCAGTATTTT.

This clone was seen a single time. The V gene is TRBV7-9, the J gene TRBJ2-3; 9 nucleotides agree with TRBD2. Per the germline V gene, CDR1 is SEHNR and CDR2 is FQNEAQ (reference sequence). There are 14 residues in the CDR3. V trimming: 5 bases; J trimming: 4 bases; junction bases outside the gene matches: 4. In nucleotides, the CDR3 is TGTGCCAGCAGCCAGACTAGCGGCGCAGATACGCAGTATTTT. Translation: CASSQTSGADTQYF.